A selection of T cell receptor beta chains follows, all from one sample in a study of cytomegalovirus exposure and HLA in healthy donors. Method: immunoSEQ multiplex PCR; TCRdb's copy keeps in-frame clones and lacks some. The sample lists some 170,000 clones, more than 75% occurring once. What was sequenced was PBMCs. All receptors come from a man younger than 30 in good health and CMV-seropositive. CDR3s include the opening cysteine and the closing phenylalanine or tryptophan. A D gene is named only where the DNA matches it firmly. Clone size is not always given. Where it is, it says once, few, many or a class for expanded clones.

V	D	J	size	DNA	CDR3
TRBV14	NA	TRBJ2-7	NA	TGTGCCAGCAGCCTTCTCACAGGGAGGGGTATAATGCACGAGCAGTACTTC	CASSLLTGRGIMHEQYF
TRBV7-8	NA	TRBJ1-6	NA	TGTGCCAGCAGCTTTGTCTCGGGGGTGAATTCACCCCTCCACTTT	CASSFVSGVNSPLHF
TRBV7-8	NA	TRBJ1-1	once	TGTGCCAGCAGCCCATGGAGCAGAACCACCCCGAACACTGAAGCTTTCTTT	CASSPWSRTTPNTEAFF
TRBV5-6	TRBD1	TRBJ2-7	NA	TGTGCCAGCAGCCCGGGGACAGGGGCCGACGAGCAGTACTTC	CASSPGTGADEQYF
TRBV4-3	NA	TRBJ1-3	NA	TGCGCCAGCAGCCAAGATGAGCAGCGATTCTCTGGACGGGGCATATATTTT	CASSQDEQRFSGRGIYF
TRBV2	NA	TRBJ2-4	NA	TGTGCCAGCAGTGAAGCGCGAGGGATTGGGTACTTC	CASSEARGIGYF
TRBV11-2	NA	TRBJ2-3	NA	TGTGCCAGCAGCTGGTTGAGAGATACGCAGTATTTT	CASSWLRDTQYF
TRBV7-9	NA	TRBJ2-5	NA	TGTGCCAGCAGCGATAACGCCATCCTCTCGGGTTCCCCGGAGACCCAGTACTTC	CASSDNAILSGSPETQYF
TRBV13	TRBD2	TRBJ2-7	NA	TGTGCCAGCAGCCCCCGGACTAGCGGGAGGACATACGAGCAGTACTTC	CASSPRTSGRTYEQYF
TRBV4-1	TRBD1	TRBJ2-3	NA	TGCGCCAGCAGCCCCGGGACAGGGGCAGATACGCAGTATTTT	CASSPGTGADTQYF
TRBV29-1	NA	TRBJ2-3	NA	TGCAGCGTTGTGGGTCACGGCGGGACAGATACGCAGTATTTT	CSVVGHGGTDTQYF
TRBV9	NA	TRBJ1-3	NA	TGTGCCAGCAGCGGGAGACAGGTCGACACCATATATTTT	CASSGRQVDTIYF
TRBV2	TRBD2	TRBJ2-1	once	TGTGCCAGCAGGGAGTCGTTGTCCGGGGGGAGGAATGAGCAGTTCTTC	CASRESLSGGRNEQFF
TRBV7-8	NA	TRBJ2-7	NA	TGTGCCAGCAGCTTGGTAGGACAGTGGATCATCTACGAGCAGTACTTC	CASSLVGQWIIYEQYF
TRBV2	TRBD2	TRBJ2-1	NA	TGTGCCAGCAGTCCGGCGGGCCGCGGACTAGCGGGGGGACACTCCTACAATGAGCAGTTCTTC	CASSPAGRGLAGGHSYNEQFF
TRBV19	NA	TRBJ2-7	NA	TGTGCCAGTAGTATCTCCGCTCCTTCTAGCGACGAGCAGTACTTC	CASSISAPSSDEQYF
TRBV5-6	TRBD1	TRBJ2-7	NA	TGTGCCAGCAGCTTTGGGACAGGGATCTCCGAGCAGTACTTC	CASSFGTGISEQYF
TRBV18	NA	TRBJ2-5	NA	TGTGCCAGCTCCCCCGCGGGATCCGAGACCCAGTACTTC	CASSPAGSETQYF
TRBV2	NA	TRBJ2-1	NA	TGTGCCAGCAGAACCGGGGCCTACAATGAGCAGTTCTTC	CASRTGAYNEQFF
TRBV5-6	NA	TRBJ1-1	NA	TGTGCCAGCAGCCAGGATTCGGGGAAAGCTTTCTTT	CASSQDSGKAFF
TRBV27	NA	TRBJ2-2	NA	TGTGCCAGCAGGCGGGACCCTGCTGGGGAGCTGTTTTTT	CASRRDPAGELFF
TRBV19	TRBD2	TRBJ2-2	NA	TGTGCCAGTAGTATAGATCCTCGACTAGCAGCGAACACCGGGGAGCTGTTTTTT	CASSIDPRLAANTGELFF
TRBV19	TRBD1	TRBJ1-2	NA	TGTGCCAGTAGATTATCTGACAGGGGCTTGGGCTATGGCTACACCTTC	CASRLSDRGLGYGYTF
TRBV4-3	TRBD2	TRBJ2-1	once	TGCGCCAGTTCCACCGGGACTAGCGGGTTGAATGAGCAGTTCTTC	CASSTGTSGLNEQFF
TRBV28	NA	TRBJ2-4	NA	TGTGCCAGCAGTTCCGACAATGAAAACATTCAGTACTTC	CASSSDNENIQYF
TRBV19	NA	TRBJ2-1	NA	TGTGCCAGTAGTATTAGCGTCAATGAGCAGTTCTTC	CASSISVNEQFF
TRBV5-1	TRBD1	TRBJ1-1	NA	TGCGCCAGCAGTCCATCCGGACAGGGGGACACTGAAGCTTTCTTT	CASSPSGQGDTEAFF
TRBV9	NA	TRBJ2-3	NA	TGTGCCAGCAGCGTAGGCGGGGGCCTGAGAGATACGCAGTATTTT	CASSVGGGLRDTQYF
TRBV28	TRBD1	TRBJ2-1	NA	TGTGCCAGCAGTCCCTCCGGGACAGGTTCTTACAATGAGCAGTTCTTC	CASSPSGTGSYNEQFF
TRBV15	NA	TRBJ2-4	NA	TGTGCCACCGGTACTGGTAACATTCAGTACTTC	CATGTGNIQYF